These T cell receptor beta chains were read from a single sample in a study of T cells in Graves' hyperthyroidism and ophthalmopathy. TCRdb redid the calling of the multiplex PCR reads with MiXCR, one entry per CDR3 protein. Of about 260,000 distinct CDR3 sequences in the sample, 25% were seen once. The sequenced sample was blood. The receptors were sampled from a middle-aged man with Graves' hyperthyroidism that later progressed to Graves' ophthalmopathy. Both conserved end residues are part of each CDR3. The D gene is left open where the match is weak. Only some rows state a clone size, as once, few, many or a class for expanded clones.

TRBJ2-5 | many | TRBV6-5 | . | CASSTISSGRVYQETQYF | TGTGCCAGCAGTACCATCTCCTCCGGGAGAGTATACCAAGAGACCCAGTACTTC
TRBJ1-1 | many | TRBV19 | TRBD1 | CASARGQGANTEAFF | TGTGCCAGTGCCAGGGGACAGGGGGCTAACACTGAAGCTTTCTTT
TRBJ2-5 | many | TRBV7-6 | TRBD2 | CASSLGGLASETQYF | TGTGCCAGCAGCTTAGGGGGACTAGCGTCAGAGACCCAGTACTTC
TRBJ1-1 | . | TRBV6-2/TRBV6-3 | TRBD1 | CASSYDRDSRLGAEAFF | TGTGCCAGCAGTTACGACCGGGACAGCCGATTAGGAGCTGAAGCTTTCTTT
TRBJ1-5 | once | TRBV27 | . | CASSLRGGTQPQHF | TGTGCCAGCAGTTTAAGGGGCGGAACCCAGCCCCAGCATTTT
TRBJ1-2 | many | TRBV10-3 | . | CAISEFKGFDGYTF | TGTGCCATCAGTGAGTTTAAGGGTTTCGATGGCTACACCTTC
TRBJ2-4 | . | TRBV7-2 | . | CASSLALGTIVAKNIQYF | TGTGCCAGCAGCTTAGCCCTAGGGACAATCGTGGCCAAAAACATTCAGTACTTC
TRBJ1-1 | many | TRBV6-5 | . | CASSYRGQHEAFF | TGTGCCAGCAGTTACCGTGGACAGCACGAAGCTTTCTTT
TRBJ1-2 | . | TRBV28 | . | CASSKLTGYGYTF | TGTGCCAGCAGTAAGCTAACGGGGTATGGCTACACCTTC
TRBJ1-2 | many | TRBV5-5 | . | CASSSGTPAGYGYTF | TGTGCCAGCAGCTCTGGGACACCGGCAGGCTATGGCTACACCTTC
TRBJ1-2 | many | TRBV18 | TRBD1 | CASSWTGHVGYTF | TGTGCCAGCTCCTGGACAGGGCATGTCGGCTACACCTTC
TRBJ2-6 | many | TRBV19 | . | CASSRDISGANVLTF | TGTGCCAGTAGCCGAGACATCTCTGGGGCCAACGTCCTGACTTTC
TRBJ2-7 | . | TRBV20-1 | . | CSAWDGHSYEQYF | TGCAGTGCTTGGGACGGCCACTCCTACGAGCAGTACTTC
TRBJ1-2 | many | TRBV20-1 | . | CSASPLDYGYTF | TGCAGTGCTAGCCCCTTGGACTATGGCTACACCTTC
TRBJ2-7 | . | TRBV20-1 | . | CSARDLGQGPYEQYF | TGCAGTGCTAGAGACCTGGGTCAGGGTCCCTACGAGCAGTACTTC
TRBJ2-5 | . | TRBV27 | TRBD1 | CASSWSPGGIETQYF | TGTGCCAGCAGTTGGTCTCCAGGGGGTATAGAGACCCAGTACTTC
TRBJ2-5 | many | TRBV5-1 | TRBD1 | CASSRAAGTGSWGTQYF | TGCGCCAGCAGCCGGGCCGCCGGGACAGGGTCCTGGGGGACCCAGTACTTC
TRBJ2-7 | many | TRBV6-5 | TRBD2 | CASRTKLAGDYEQYF | TGTGCCAGCAGGACAAAACTAGCGGGAGACTACGAGCAGTACTTC
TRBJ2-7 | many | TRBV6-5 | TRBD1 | CASRWTGNSYEQYF | TGTGCCAGCAGATGGACAGGGAACTCCTACGAGCAGTACTTC
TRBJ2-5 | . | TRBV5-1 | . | CASSRDQGETQYF | TGCGCCAGCAGCCGGGACCAGGGAGAGACCCAGTACTTC
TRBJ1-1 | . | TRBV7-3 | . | CASSSGTLNTEAFF | TGTGCCAGCAGCAGTGGGACACTCAACACTGAAGCTTTCTTT
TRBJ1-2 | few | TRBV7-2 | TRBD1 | CASSLVRQGGGYTF | TGTGCCAGCAGCTTAGTAAGGCAGGGGGGCGGCTACACCTTC
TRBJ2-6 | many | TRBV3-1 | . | CASSQQRGSGANVLTF | TGTGCCAGCAGCCAGCAACGGGGGTCTGGGGCCAACGTCCTGACTTTC
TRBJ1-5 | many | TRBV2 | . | CASRTRREYQPQHF | TGTGCCAGCAGAACACGCAGGGAGTATCAGCCCCAGCATTTT
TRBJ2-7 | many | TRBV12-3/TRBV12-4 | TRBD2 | CASSPLAGVPKGQYF | TGTGCCAGCAGTCCCTTAGCGGGAGTCCCCAAGGGGCAGTACTTC
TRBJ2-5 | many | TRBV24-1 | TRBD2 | CATSVALAGVGETQYF | TGTGCCACCAGTGTCGCTTTAGCGGGAGTGGGAGAGACCCAGTACTTC
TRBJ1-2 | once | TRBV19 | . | CASSIIDSRDGYTF | TGTGCCAGTAGTATTATAGACAGTCGAGATGGCTACACCTTC
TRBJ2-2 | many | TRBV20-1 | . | CSAPKVRQGNTGELFF | TGCAGTGCACCGAAAGTTAGGCAGGGGAACACCGGGGAGCTGTTTTTT
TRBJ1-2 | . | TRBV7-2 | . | CASSLDGYGYTF | TGTGCCAGCAGCTTAGATGGCTATGGCTACACCTTC
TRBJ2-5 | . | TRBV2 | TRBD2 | CASSGSSGRAYQETQYF | TGTGCCAGCAGTGGCTCGTCTGGGAGGGCCTACCAAGAGACCCAGTACTTC
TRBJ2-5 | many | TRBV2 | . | CASSEFTGVALGTQYF | TGTGCCAGCAGTGAATTCACTGGAGTGGCGTTGGGGACCCAGTACTTC
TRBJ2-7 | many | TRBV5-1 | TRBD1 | CASSAGTGDEQYF | TGCGCCAGCAGCGCCGGGACAGGGGACGAGCAGTACTTC
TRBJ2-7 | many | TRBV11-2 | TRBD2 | CASSLGGAGGVYEQYF | TGTGCCAGCAGCTTAGGCGGAGCGGGAGGCGTATACGAGCAGTACTTC
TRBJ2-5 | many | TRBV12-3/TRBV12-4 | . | CASSLKETQYF | TGTGCCAGCAGCTTGAAGGAGACCCAGTACTTC
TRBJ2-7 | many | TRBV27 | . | CASIGSRDRVEQYF | TGTGCCAGCATTGGGTCAAGGGACCGCGTGGAGCAGTACTTC
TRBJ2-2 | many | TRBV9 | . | CASSATTGGELFF | TGTGCCAGCAGCGCCACTACCGGGGGGGAGCTGTTTTTT
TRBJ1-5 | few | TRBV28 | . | CASTEGRRAQHF | TGTGCCAGCACCGAGGGGCGAAGGGCCCAGCATTTT
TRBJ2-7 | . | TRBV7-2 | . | CASSLAFSATYEQYF | TGTGCCAGCAGCTTAGCCTTCTCTGCCACCTACGAGCAGTACTTC
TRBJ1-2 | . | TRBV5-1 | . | CASSLEGRVGYTF | TGCGCCAGCAGCTTGGAAGGTCGGGTTGGCTACACCTTC
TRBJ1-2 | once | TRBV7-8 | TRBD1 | CASSLAGQGGGYTF | TGTGCCAGCAGCTTAGCGGGTCAGGGGGGTGGCTACACCTTC
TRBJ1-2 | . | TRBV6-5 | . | CASSYQTRGGYTF | TGTGCCAGCAGTTACCAGACCAGAGGAGGCTACACCTTC
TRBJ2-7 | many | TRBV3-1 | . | CASSQVAVGGEQYF | TGTGCCAGCAGCCAAGTTGCGGTCGGCGGCGAGCAGTACTTC
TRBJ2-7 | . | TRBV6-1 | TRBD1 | CASSARRTGGFGNEQYF | TGTGCCAGCAGTGCTAGACGGACAGGGGGCTTCGGAAACGAGCAGTACTTC
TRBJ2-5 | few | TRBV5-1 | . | CASSSRLGRPQETQYF | TGCGCCAGCAGCTCCCGACTAGGACGGCCTCAAGAGACCCAGTACTTC
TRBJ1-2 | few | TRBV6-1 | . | CASRGGPQKNYGYTF | TGTGCCAGCAGAGGGGGGCCCCAGAAGAACTATGGCTACACCTTC
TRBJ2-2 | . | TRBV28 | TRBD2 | CASSLVDGLAGTHSNTGELFF | TGTGCCAGCAGTTTAGTCGACGGACTAGCGGGAACCCACTCGAACACCGGGGAGCTGTTTTTT
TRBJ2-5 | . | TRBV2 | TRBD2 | CAIVRGGTSVETQYF | TGTGCCATCGTTCGAGGGGGGACTAGCGTAGAGACCCAGTACTTC
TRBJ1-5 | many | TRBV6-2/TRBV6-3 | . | CASSLSGTYDNQPQHF | TGTGCCAGCAGTCTCTCCGGGACTTACGACAATCAGCCCCAGCATTTT
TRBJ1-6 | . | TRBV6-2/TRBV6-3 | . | CASSYSNQGPNSPLHF | TGTGCCAGCAGTTACTCGAACCAGGGGCCAAATTCACCCCTCCACTTT
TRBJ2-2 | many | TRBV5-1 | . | CASRRTVSNTGELFF | TGCGCCAGCAGAAGGACAGTTTCGAACACCGGGGAGCTGTTTTTT
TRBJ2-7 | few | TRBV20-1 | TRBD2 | CSASQLAGGEQYF | TGCAGTGCTAGCCAACTAGCGGGAGGCGAGCAGTACTTC
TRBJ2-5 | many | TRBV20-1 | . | CSATMTTSGRTQYF | TGCAGTGCTACTATGACTACCTCAGGGCGGACCCAGTACTTC
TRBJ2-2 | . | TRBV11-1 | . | CASSPRGAGDTGELFF | TGTGCCAGCAGCCCAAGAGGAGCTGGGGACACCGGGGAGCTGTTTTTT
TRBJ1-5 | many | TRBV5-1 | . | CASSFAGLRNQPQHF | TGCGCCAGCAGCTTCGCGGGTTTACGCAATCAGCCCCAGCATTTT